The sample holds many counts of the clone carrying this TCR beta chain. Its antigen is unknown. The related graft donor's blood sample was taken on the day of bone marrow donation. These data come from a study of T cells after posttransplantation cyclophosphamide. Whole-study results and caveats: Later post-transplant blood repertoires were often dominated by donor CD8+ memory clones. Skin or GI-infiltrating T cells shared few TRB sequences with blood.

Trimming took 0 bases from V and 6 from J, leaving 17 bases between them. The V gene's germline CDR1 is SGDLS and CDR2 YYNGEE. The CDR3 is made up of 16 amino acids. Measured with immunoSEQ multiplex PCR; TCRdb has only the in-frame clones, and not every one. This sample has about 40,000 clones, each found more than once. The TCR was taken from a woman aged 45-59 years in good health and a related stem cell transplant donor. Source material: PBMCs. The chain has TRBV9 and TRBJ2-3; maybe TRBD2 (5 bases). CDR3 nucleotide sequence: TGTGCCAGCAGCGTAGAAGGAGGCCTACCGGGGGATACGCAGTATTTT. Its translation: CASSVEGGLPGDTQYF.